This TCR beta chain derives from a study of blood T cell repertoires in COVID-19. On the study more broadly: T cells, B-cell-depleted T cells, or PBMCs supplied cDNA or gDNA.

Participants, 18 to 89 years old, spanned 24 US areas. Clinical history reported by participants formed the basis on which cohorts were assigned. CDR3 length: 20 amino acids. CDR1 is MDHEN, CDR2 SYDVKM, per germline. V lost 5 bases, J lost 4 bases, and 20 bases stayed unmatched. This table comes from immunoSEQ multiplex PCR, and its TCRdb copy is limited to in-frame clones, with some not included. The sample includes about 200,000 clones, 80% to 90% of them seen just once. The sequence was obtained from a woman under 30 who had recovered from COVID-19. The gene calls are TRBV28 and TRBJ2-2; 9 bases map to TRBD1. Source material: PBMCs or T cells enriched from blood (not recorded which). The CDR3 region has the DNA TGTGCCAGCAGTGTCCCGTTGGGACAGGGATTTGGAATGGGCACCGGGGAGCTGTTTTTT. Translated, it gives CASSVPLGQGFGMGTGELFF.